The next 16 T cell receptor beta chains were all read from a single sample in a study of Ad26.COV2.S vaccination and SARS-CoV-2 variants. Sequenced by immunoSEQ multiplex PCR; TCRdb stores in-frame clones only, minus some. The sample holds just over 350,000 clones, approximately 84% seen once. The treatment was: some 20 received Ad26.COV2.S at low or high dose, single or two shots; roughly 5 received placebo; per-sample allocation not given. It was on day 63 after the first vaccine or placebo injection that samples were taken. The sample here was peripheral blood, taken in a trial of Ad26.COV2.S vaccine versus placebo. These receptors were collected from a person between 18 and 60 years old who received the Ad26.COV2.S COVID-19 vaccine or a placebo.

This clone was seen once. The CDR3 here is CAWSSGGSTEAFF. CDR3 bases: TGTGCCTGGAGTTCGGGGGGTTCAACTGAAGCTTTCTTT. The rearrangement links TRBV30 to TRBJ1-1, with D possibly being TRBD1 (5 bases). V was pared by 2 bases and J by 5 bases, with 12 bases between. Germline V gives CDR1 GTSNPN, CDR2 SVGIG (reference sequence). The CDR3 is made up of 13 amino acids.

This clone was seen at least ten times. The same CDR3 also results from other DNA sequences found in this sample. The gene calls are TRBV4-1 and TRBJ2-3; 9 bases are shared with TRBD2. Trimming at V came to 2 bases and at J to 2 bases, leaving 8 bases not matched to a gene. CDR1 and CDR2 from the germline V gene are MGHRA and YSYEKL. The CDR3 runs to 17 residues. This CDR3 reads CASSQWGTSGSTDTQYF. Written as DNA, the CDR3 is TGCGCCAGCAGCCAATGGGGTACTAGCGGGTCCACAGATACGCAGTATTTT.

The count of this clone is one. V and J are TRBV12-3 or TRBV12-4 and TRBJ2-6; no firm D call. This CDR3 comprises 13 residues. The V and J ends lost 6 bases and 1 base respectively, with 4 bases between them. The CDR3 here is CASRASGANVLTF. The CDR3 region has the DNA TGTGCCAGCAGGGCGTCTGGGGCCAACGTCCTGACTTTC.

In this sample, this clone turned up a few times. The CDR3 loop is CASIGGSQETQYF. The CDR3 nucleotides are TGTGCCAGTATCGGAGGCAGTCAAGAGACCCAGTACTTC. This chain uses TRBV19 with TRBJ2-5, with D possibly matching TRBD2 (5 bases). Germline V gene lookup returns CDR1 LNHDA and CDR2 SQIVND (reference sequence). The CDR3 contains 13 residues. Trimming removed 7 bases at V and 2 bases at J, with 11 bases between.

The chain joins TRBV30 to TRBJ1-4; TRBD1 might be the D (6 bases). Trimming took off 3 bases at V and 0 bases at J, with 11 bases between the two ends. CDR1 and CDR2 from the germline V gene are GTSNPN and SVGIG (reference sequence). CDR3 length: 15 residues. CDR3: CAWSLTGPTNEKLFF. The CDR3 coding sequence is TGTGCCTGGAGCTTGACAGGCCCAACTAATGAAAAACTGTTTTTT.

The J gene is TRBJ2-7, the V gene TRBV18; 12 bases are shared with TRBD1. V shed 3 bases and J 6 bases; nucleotides not matched to a gene: 6. The CDR3 length is 15 residues. Germline V gives CDR1 KGHSH, CDR2 LQKENI. For the CDR3, the DNA is TGTGCCAGCTCACCGAGTCCGGGACAGGGGGCCGAGCAGTACTTC. It encodes CASSPSPGQGAEQYF.

This clone has just one count. The chain recombines TRBV9 with TRBJ2-7, with 9 bases matching TRBD2. CDR1 is SGDLS, CDR2 YYNGEE, per germline. The CDR3 length is 16 residues. V lost 4 bases to trimming and J lost 0 bases; unmatched junction nucleotides: 8. The CDR3 DNA is TGTGCCAGCAGCACCCTAAGCGGGGGGTCCTCCTACGAGCAGTACTTC. Translating it yields CASSTLSGGSSYEQYF.

V and J are TRBV27 and TRBJ2-3, with 9 bases identical to TRBD1. V shed 5 bases and J 7 bases; nucleotides not matched to a gene: 25. The germline V gene has CDR1 MNHEY and CDR2 SMNVEV (reference sequence). The CDR3 totals 20 residues. CDR3 protein: CASSTKSRDRVRGVAYTQYF. For the CDR3, the DNA is TGTGCCAGCAGTACCAAGAGCCGGGACAGGGTTCGGGGAGTGGCATATACGCAGTATTTT.

The chain uses TRBV6-1 and TRBJ1-2; TRBD1 is a possible D gene (5 bases). CDR1 MNHNS and CDR2 SASEGT come from the germline V gene. V was trimmed by 1 base and J by 3 bases, leaving 12 bases between them. The CDR3 extends over 15 amino acids. The CDR3 region is CASSEVVGAYYGYTF. CDR3 in DNA: TGTGCCAGCAGTGAAGTGGTCGGGGCCTACTATGGCTACACCTTC.

The chain uses TRBV18 and TRBJ1-5; the D gene is possibly TRBD1 (6 bases). The CDR3 extends over 15 amino acids. Germline values: CDR1 KGHSH, CDR2 LQKENI. V lost 2 bases, J lost 0 bases, and 8 bases lay in between. The CDR3 loop is CASSPGQYSNQPQHF. The CDR3 nucleotides are TGTGCCAGCTCACCAGGACAGTATAGCAATCAGCCCCAGCATTTT. The full variable domain, in which reference TRBV18 and TRBJ1-5 provide the parts outside the CDR3, is NAGVMQNPRHLVRRRGQEARLRCSPMKGHSHVYWYRQLPEEGLKFMVYLQKENIIDESGMPKERFSAEFPKEGPSILRIQQVVRGDSAAYFCASSPGQYSNQPQHFGDGTRLSIL.

This chain connects TRBV19 to TRBJ1-1; no firm D call. V was cut by 5 bases and J by 4 bases, with 20 bases left in between. Germline-derived CDR1 and CDR2 are LNHDA and SQIVND (reference sequence). This CDR3 spans 16 amino acids. The CDR3 DNA sequence: TGTGCCAGTAGTCCCCGCGGACGTAGCATCGGCACTGAAGCTTTCTTT. Encoded protein: CASSPRGRSIGTEAFF.

V gene TRBV10-3 combines with J gene TRBJ2-2; TRBD1 agrees at 8 bases. Germline V gene data show CDR1 as ENHRY and CDR2 as SYGVKD. This CDR3 region has 14 residues. Losses at the gene ends were 6 bases for V and 2 bases for J; bases not matched to a gene: 2. As DNA, the CDR3 is TGTGCCATCAGAGGGACAGGAAACACCGGGGAGCTGTTTTTT. Translating gives CAIRGTGNTGELFF.

CDR3 in amino acids: CAISEGETYTDTQYF. The CDR3 region has the DNA TGTGCCATCAGTGAGGGGGAAACATACACAGATACGCAGTATTTT. This chain joins TRBV10-3 and TRBJ2-3; D not certain. The CDR3 length is 15 residues. Germline V gene lookup returns CDR1 ENHRY and CDR2 SYGVKD. Trimming took off 2 bases at V and 2 bases at J, with 11 bases between the two ends.

The CDR3 DNA sequence: TGTGCCAGCAGTCCTACCAGCGGGATAGGGGATACGCAGTATTTT. Translated: CASSPTSGIGDTQYF. The chain carries TRBV7-9 and TRBJ2-3; 7 nucleotides match TRBD2. Germline V CDR1 and CDR2: SEHNR, FQNEAQ (reference sequence). Trimming at V came to 6 bases and at J to 6 bases, leaving 12 bases not matched to a gene. The CDR3 contains 15 residues.

V and J are TRBV28 and TRBJ2-7, with D possibly TRBD1 on 6 matching bases. The CDR3 totals 15 residues. Germline V lookup: CDR1 MDHEN, CDR2 SYDVKM. V shed 5 bases and J shed 2 bases, with 16 bases lying between them. Here the CDR3 reads CASSPPQTGTYEQYF. CDR3 nucleotides: TGTGCCAGCAGTCCACCCCAGACAGGTACCTACGAGCAGTACTTC.

This clone was detected many times. The rearrangement joins TRBV30 to TRBJ2-2; unclear D gene. The CDR3 is 11 residues long. The ends were cut back, 2 bases at V and 5 bases at J, with 3 bases in the middle. Germline lookup yields CDR1 GTSNPN and CDR2 SVGIG (reference sequence). The CDR3 spells CAWSRTGELFF. In nucleotides, the CDR3 is TGTGCCTGGAGTAGGACCGGGGAGCTGTTTTTT.